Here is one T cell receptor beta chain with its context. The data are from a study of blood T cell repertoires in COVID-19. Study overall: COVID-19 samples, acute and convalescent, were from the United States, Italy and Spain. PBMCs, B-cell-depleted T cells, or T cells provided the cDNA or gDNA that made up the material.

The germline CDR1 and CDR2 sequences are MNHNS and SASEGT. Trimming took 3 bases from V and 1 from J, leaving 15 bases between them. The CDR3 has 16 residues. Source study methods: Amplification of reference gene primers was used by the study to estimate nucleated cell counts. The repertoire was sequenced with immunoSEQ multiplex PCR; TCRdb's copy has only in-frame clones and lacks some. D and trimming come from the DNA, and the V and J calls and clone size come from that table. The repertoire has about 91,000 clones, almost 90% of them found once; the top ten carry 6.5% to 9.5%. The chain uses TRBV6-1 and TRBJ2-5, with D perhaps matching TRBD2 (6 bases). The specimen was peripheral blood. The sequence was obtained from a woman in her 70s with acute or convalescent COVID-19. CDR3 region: CASSEGIISGQETQYF. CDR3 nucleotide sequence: TGTGCCAGCAGTGAGGGTATTATTAGCGGCCAAGAGACCCAGTACTTC.